These 22 T cell receptor beta chains were sequenced from one sample in a study of breast tumors, draining lymph nodes, adjacent tissues. Axillary draining lymph nodes of breast cancer patients supplied the node samples. Via MiXCR, TCRdb re-called the multiplex PCR reads, giving one row per CDR3 protein. The table has approximately 150,000 distinct CDR3 sequences, around a third seen once. Specimen: axillary lymph node tissue. All receptors come from a female donor with breast cancer. Some clones in this sample may be carry-over from other donors' samples.

The table lists this clonotype with many counts. The chain links TRBV20-1 to TRBJ1-5; 7 nucleotides line up with TRBD1. The CDR3 spans 13 residues. Germline CDR1 DFQATT, CDR2 SNEGSKA (reference sequence). The J segment lost 4 bases and the V segment lost 6 bases, leaving 6 bases of the junction unmatched. Written as DNA, the CDR3 is TGCAGTGCCTACCGGGACAGTAATCAGCCCCAGCATTTT. The encoded protein is CSAYRDSNQPQHF.

This clonotype was counted many times. This sequence joins TRBV27 and TRBJ2-2; 8 bases align to TRBD2. CDR1 is MNHEY and CDR2 is SMNVEV in the germline V gene (reference sequence). V gave up 10 bases and J gave up 0 bases; unmatched junction bases: 7. The CDR3 is made up of 15 amino acids. CDR3 protein: CATKALAANTGELFF. CDR3 coding DNA: TGTGCCACCAAGGCACTAGCGGCGAACACCGGGGAGCTGTTTTTT.

This clonotype was seen many times. V is TRBV5-4 and J is TRBJ1-2; D is unresolved. This CDR3 spans 16 amino acids. Germline V CDR1 and CDR2: SGHNT, YYREEE (reference sequence). Trimming pared 3 bases from V and 0 bases from J, leaving 15 bases between. This chain's CDR3 is CASSSSLRRANYGYTF. In nucleotides, the CDR3 is TGTGCCAGCAGCTCGAGCCTCCGACGAGCTAACTATGGCTACACCTTC.

At least ten counts were recorded for this clonotype. The rearrangement uses TRBV7-3 and TRBJ2-2, with D possibly TRBD2 on 5 matching bases. Germline CDR1 and CDR2: SGHTA and FQGTGA. Trimming took 6 bases from V and 5 from J, leaving 10 bases between them. CDR3 length: 13 residues. The CDR3 reads CASSRPGTGELFF. The CDR3, as DNA: TGTGCCAGCAGTCGGCCGGGGACCGGGGAGCTGTTTTTT.

The J gene is TRBJ1-2, the V gene TRBV4-3; D not certain. The CDR3 is 13 residues long. Trimming left V 1 base short and J 4 bases short, with 7 bases between. Per germline, CDR1 LGHNA and CDR2 YSLEER. The CDR3 bases are TGCGCCAGCAGCCAAGCCCCTCGCTATGGCTACACCTTC. Translating gives CASSQAPRYGYTF.

Comments on this clonotype: The junction shows a germline mismatch at one end, possibly a read error. V is TRBV19 and J is TRBJ1-2; 8 bases agree with TRBD1. Germline lookup yields CDR1 LNHDA and CDR2 SQIVND (reference sequence). This CDR3 has 16 residues. CDR3 DNA sequence: TGTGCCAGTAGTACCGGGACAGGAGGCAGGCACTATGGCTGCACCTTC. It codes for CASSTGTGGRHYGCTF.

This clonotype appeared many times. The gene calls are TRBV4-3 and TRBJ2-3; 8 positions match TRBD2. Germline lookup yields CDR1 LGHNA and CDR2 YSLEER. The CDR3 is made up of 15 amino acids. The trim removed 0 bases at V and 5 bases at J, leaving 4 bases unmatched. The CDR3 DNA is TGCGCCAGCAGCCAAGACTTCGGGGGGGGAGATACGCAGTATTTT. Encoded protein: CASSQDFGGGDTQYF.

This clonotype was seen repeatedly, ten times or more. The J gene is TRBJ1-5, the V gene TRBV12-5; no reliable D call. The CDR3 has 12 amino acids. Germline V gene lookup returns CDR1 LGHNT and CDR2 FRNRAP. The V end was cut by 5 bases, the J end by 4 bases, with 6 bases between. The CDR3 nucleotides read TGTGCTAGTGGTATCAGAAATCAGCCCCAGCATTTT. It codes for CASGIRNQPQHF.

This clonotype was detected ten times or more. V and J are TRBV6-6 and TRBJ2-5; 7 bases align to TRBD1. In germline, CDR1 is MNHNY, CDR2 SVGAGI (reference sequence). V gave up 5 bases and J gave up 2 bases; unmatched junction bases: 5. The CDR3 loop spans 14 amino acids. The CDR3 is CASSHGTAQETQYF. Written as DNA, the CDR3 is TGTGCCAGCAGTCACGGGACAGCACAAGAGACCCAGTACTTC.

This clonotype has ten or more counts. The V call is TRBV5-1, the J call TRBJ2-5; 9 bases match TRBD2. V trimming: 0 bases; J trimming: 5 bases; junction bases outside the gene matches: 20. There are 20 residues in the CDR3. Germline V CDR1 and CDR2: SGHRS, YFSETQ. In DNA form, the CDR3 reads TGCGCCAGCAGCTTGGGAGGACTAGCGTCACAAGGGGTGTGGCAGGAGACCCAGTACTTC. Amino acid sequence: CASSLGGLASQGVWQETQYF. Full variable domain (remainder filled in from reference TRBV5-1 and TRBJ2-5): KAGVTQTPRYLIKTRGQQVTLSCSPISGHRSVSWYQQTPGQGLQFLFEYFSETQRNKGNFPGRFSGRQFSNSRSEMNVSTLELGDSALYLCASSLGGLASQGVWQETQYFGPGTRLLVL.

In this sample, this clonotype turned up many times. The chain carries TRBV10-3 and TRBJ2-3; no firm D call. V shed 6 bases and J shed 2 bases, with 12 bases lying between them. Per germline, CDR1 ENHRY and CDR2 SYGVKD. CDR3 length: 14 amino acids. CDR3 amino acids: CAISARRDTDTQYF. CDR3 nucleotides: TGTGCCATCAGCGCTCGTAGAGACACAGATACGCAGTATTTT.

This clonotype was picked up many times. The gene calls are TRBV4-3 and TRBJ2-7; 8 positions match TRBD1. Looked up from germline, CDR1 is LGHNA and CDR2 is YSLEER. The V segment lost 1 base and the J segment 2 bases; nucleotides outside the gene matches: 1. The CDR3 is 14 amino acids. In DNA form, the CDR3 reads TGCGCCAGCAGCCAAGGGACAGGGACCTACGAGCAGTACTTC. This sequence encodes CASSQGTGTYEQYF.

This clonotype occurred many times. The V and J genes are TRBV9 and TRBJ1-5; D remains ambiguous. Trimming removed 3 bases from V and 3 bases from J, with 13 bases in between. The CDR3 is 15 residues long. In germline, CDR1 is SGDLS, CDR2 YYNGEE. CDR3 region: CASSASPGHNQPQHF. CDR3 coding DNA: TGTGCCAGCAGCGCCTCCCCCGGGCACAATCAGCCCCAGCATTTT.

The chain has TRBV24-1 and TRBJ1-2; a weak D match, TRBD1 (5 bases). The CDR3 extends over 14 amino acids. V was cut by 1 base and J by 8 bases, with 13 bases left in between. Germline V gene data show CDR1 as KGHDR and CDR2 as SFDVKD. The CDR3 bases are TGTGCCACCAGTGATTTTGAGGGGCCACGCGGCTACACCTTC. Protein sequence: CATSDFEGPRGYTF.

This clonotype showed up many times. The J gene is TRBJ2-4, the V gene TRBV20-1, with TRBD2 matching 12 bases. The CDR3 length is 15 residues. Germline trimming cut 3 bases from V and 7 bases from J; bases unmatched to any gene: 7. Germline loops: CDR1 DFQATT, CDR2 SNEGSKA (reference sequence). This CDR3 is CSASGTSGGLNIQYF. The CDR3 bases are TGCAGTGCTAGTGGAACTAGCGGGGGGTTGAACATTCAGTACTTC.

This clonotype has a count of ten or more. The chain links TRBV19 to TRBJ1-6, with TRBD1 as a possible D gene (6 bases). The germline CDR1 and CDR2 sequences are LNHDA and SQIVND (reference sequence). V was shortened by 3 bases and J by 11 bases, with 14 bases between the two germline ends. The CDR3 contains 14 residues. The CDR3 spells CASSIAGAATPLHF. The CDR3 DNA follows: TGTGCCAGTAGTATCGCAGGGGCAGCGACACCCCTCCACTTT.

A word on this clonotype: This may be a read error: a much more frequent sequence differs by one nucleotide. The chain uses TRBV12-1 and TRBJ2-7; TRBD1, the D gene given by the table, was not confirmed from the DNA. TRBV12-1 is reported as a pseudogene. The CDR3 is made up of 17 amino acids. This CDR3 is CASSSGGVLGRYYEQYF. The CDR3 DNA follows: TGTGCCAGCAGCTCCGGGGGTGTTCTGGGACGGTACTACGAGCAGTACTTC.

The CDR3 DNA reads TGCGCCAGCAGCCGTCGACTAGCGGAAAGCACCGGGGAGCTGTTTTTT. Residues: CASSRRLAESTGELFF. The chain employs TRBV4-1 and TRBJ2-2; 9 positions match TRBD2. V was clipped by 4 bases and J by 4 bases; unmatched bases: 7. Germline loops: CDR1 MGHRA, CDR2 YSYEKL. This CDR3 comprises 16 residues.

The chain employs TRBV20-1 and TRBJ2-5; 7 bases are shared with TRBD1. The trim removed 6 bases at V and 2 bases at J, leaving 27 bases unmatched. Germline V gene sequence: CDR1 DFQATT, CDR2 SNEGSKA (reference sequence). The length of the CDR3 is 20 residues. The CDR3 bases are TGCAGTGCCACATCTCCCCTCGGGGACAGTTGGATAGCTGAACAAGAGACCCAGTACTTC. Its protein is CSATSPLGDSWIAEQETQYF.

On this clonotype itself: The junction shows a germline mismatch at one end, possibly a read error. The J gene is TRBJ2-3, the V gene TRBV6-6; TRBD2 matches 8 bases. The germline V gene has CDR1 MNHNY and CDR2 SVGAGI (reference sequence). CDR3 length: 16 residues. DNA for the CDR3: TGTGCCAGCAGTCACTCGTTTCGGGAGGGAGCAGATACGCAGTATTTT. Its protein product is CASSHSFREGADTQYF.

The chain links TRBV5-1 to TRBJ1-2; perhaps TRBD1 as D (5 bases). The V end lost 1 base, the J end lost 2 bases, and 12 bases lay between the germline ends. Looked up from germline, CDR1 is SGHRS and CDR2 is YFSETQ. The CDR3 has 15 amino acids. CDR3 region: CASSLWQGINYGYTF. The CDR3 bases are TGCGCCAGCAGCTTGTGGCAGGGAATAAACTATGGCTACACCTTC.

This clonotype came up once. The V gene is TRBV20-1, the J gene TRBJ2-5, with 9 bases lining up with TRBD2. The CDR3 consists of 15 residues. Trimming cost V 6 bases and J 4 bases; bases outside gene matches: 12. The germline V gene encodes CDR1 DFQATT and CDR2 SNEGSKA (reference sequence). In DNA, the CDR3 is TGCAGTGCCATGAGGAGCGGGAGGTTATCAGAGACCCAGTACTTC. Translated: CSAMRSGRLSETQYF.